Following are 29 T cell receptor beta chains from one sample sequenced in a study of blood T cell repertoires in COVID-19. Sequencing used immunoSEQ multiplex PCR; TCRdb keeps in-frame clones, though not all of them. The sample records roughly 460,000 clones, approximately 90% being singletons. Material for sequencing was peripheral blood. The origin of the receptors is a man between 18 and 29 years old with COVID-19, enrolled during active disease.

The chain has TRBV9 and TRBJ2-2; TRBD2 matches at 13 bases. Germline V gene data show CDR1 as SGDLS and CDR2 as YYNGEE. Unmatched junction bases numbered 9, after V lost 4 bases and J lost 6 bases. CDR3 length equals 17 residues. In DNA form, the CDR3 reads TGTGCCAGCAGCCTCAGTGGACTAGCGGGAGAGTCCGGGGAGCTGTTTTTT. Amino acid sequence: CASSLSGLAGESGELFF.

This clone was observed a single time. V and J are TRBV10-1 and TRBJ2-1; 12 nucleotides agree with TRBD2. Germline CDR1 is WNHNN and CDR2 is SYGVQD (reference sequence). The CDR3 is 16 amino acids. V lost 2 bases and J lost 8; bases outside the gene matches: 7. The DNA for the CDR3 is TGCGCCAGCAGTGAGGCGGGCCTAGCGGGGGGGCATGAGCAGTTCTTC. Its translation: CASSEAGLAGGHEQFF.

The CDR3 DNA reads as TGTGCCAGCAGAAAACAAGGAGGATCGGAAGAGACCCAGTACTTC. It translates to CASRKQGGSEETQYF. The V gene is TRBV11-3, the J gene TRBJ2-5; D possibly corresponds to TRBD2 (5 bases). The CDR3 loop spans 15 amino acids. V lost 6 bases, J lost 3 bases, and 17 bases lay in between. Per the germline V gene, CDR1 is SGHNT and CDR2 is YENEEA. The full variable domain, with the rest looked up from reference TRBV11-3 and TRBJ2-5, is EAGVVQSPRYKIIEKKQPVAFWCNPISGHNTLYWYLQNLGQGPELLIRYENEEAVDDSQLPKDRFSAERLKGVDSTLKIQPAELGDSAVYLCASRKQGGSEETQYFGPGTRLLVL.

The V gene is TRBV4-2, the J gene TRBJ2-1; 10 bases are a match to TRBD2. Trimming removed 0 bases from V and 4 bases from J; junction bases left unmatched: 12. The CDR3 loop spans 19 amino acids. From germline, CDR1 is LGHNA and CDR2 YNFKEQ. The CDR3 DNA reads as TGTGCCAGCAGCCAAGATGTGACTAGCGGGTACAGAAATTACAATGAGCAGTTCTTC. Amino acids: CASSQDVTSGYRNYNEQFF.

This rearrangement joins TRBV18 to TRBJ2-5; the match to TRBD2 covers 12 bases. Losses at the gene ends were 1 base for V and 4 bases for J; bases not matched to a gene: 4. CDR1 and CDR2 from the germline V gene are KGHSH and LQKENI. The CDR3 contains 16 residues. The DNA for the CDR3 is TGTGCCAGCTCACCACAAAGACTAGCGGGGGTAGAGACCCAGTACTTC. This codes for CASSPQRLAGVETQYF.

The chain employs TRBV6-5 and TRBJ2-7; 9 nucleotides align to TRBD1. CDR1 and CDR2 (germline): MNHEY, SVGAGI. This CDR3 comprises 13 residues. Trimming took 7 bases from V and 4 from J; bases not matched to a gene: 5. The CDR3 bases are TGTGCCAGCACCTCAGGGACAGGGTACGAGCAGTACTTC. This translates into CASTSGTGYEQYF.

CDR3 in DNA: TGCAGACCACAAGACCGGGACAGGGTAAAGTACGAGCAGTACTTC. This codes for CRPQDRDRVKYEQYF. This chain links TRBV29-1 with TRBJ2-7; 9 positions match TRBD1. CDR1 and CDR2 (germline): SQVTM, ANQGSEA. The length of the CDR3 is 15 residues.

The chain joins TRBV2 to TRBJ1-2; 8 positions agree with TRBD1. The germline CDR1 and CDR2 sequences are SNHLY and FYNNEI. This CDR3 has 13 residues. Trimming took 5 bases from V and 6 from J; bases not matched to a gene: 5. The CDR3 DNA is TGTGCCAGCAGTATACGACAGGGGAATGGCTACACCTTC. Its protein product is CASSIRQGNGYTF.

Details on this clone: Other DNA sequences in the sample encode the same CDR3. The genes are TRBV7-3 and TRBJ2-1; TRBD2 matches at 12 bases. This CDR3 region has 16 residues. The junction had 2 bases not matched to a gene; V was cut back by 4 bases and J by 1 base. Germline CDR1 reads SGHTA; CDR2 reads FQGTGA. Written as DNA, the CDR3 is TGTGCCAGCAGCTCCGGACTAGCGGGATCCTACAATGAGCAGTTCTTC. Translating gives CASSSGLAGSYNEQFF.

There are a few counts of this clone. This chain joins TRBV30 and TRBJ2-7; D is unclear. Trimming removed 7 bases from V and 3 bases from J, with 13 bases in between. The CDR3 sequence is 12 residues long. Germline CDR1 is GTSNPN and CDR2 is SVGIG (reference sequence). The CDR3 sequence is CAFYSTGYEQYF. The CDR3 region has the DNA TGTGCCTTCTATTCGACGGGCTACGAGCAGTACTTC.

V and J are TRBV7-2 and TRBJ2-7, with D maybe TRBD1 (6 bases). The germline gives CDR1 SGHTA, CDR2 FQGNSA. Trimming stripped 5 bases from V and 3 bases from J, with 14 bases between. The CDR3 totals 14 residues. The DNA for the CDR3 is TGTGCCAGCAGCCTAGGTGTAGGGGGCTACGAGCAGTACTTC. Its translation: CASSLGVGGYEQYF.

Points on this clone: This sample also contains other DNA sequences that code for the same CDR3. The V gene is TRBV27, the J gene TRBJ2-7; possibly TRBD1 for D (5 bases). The germline V gene has CDR1 MNHEY and CDR2 SMNVEV (reference sequence). The CDR3 consists of 12 residues. V lost 3 bases and J lost 3, with 6 bases in between. This CDR3 reads CASSFTGYEQYF. The CDR3 DNA sequence: TGTGCCAGCAGTTTCACAGGCTACGAGCAGTACTTC.

The chain joins TRBV9 to TRBJ2-1; tentative D call: TRBD2 (6 bases). Germline CDR1 is SGDLS and CDR2 is YYNGEE. The CDR3 has 16 residues. Trimming shortened V by 0 bases and J by 6 bases, and 16 bases separated the two germline ends. The CDR3 loop is CASSVGMTRDRNEQFF. CDR3 in DNA: TGTGCCAGCAGCGTAGGTATGACTAGAGATCGCAATGAGCAGTTCTTC.

The chain employs TRBV5-4 and TRBJ1-4; no reliable D call. CDR3 length: 14 amino acids. From germline, CDR1 is SGHNT and CDR2 YYREEE (reference sequence). Trimming left V 1 base short and J 8 bases short, with 12 bases between. The CDR3 nucleotides are TGTGCCAGCAGCTTGCGTGGGGAGAACGAAAAACTGTTTTTT. This translates into CASSLRGENEKLFF. Combining the CDR3 with reference TRBV5-4 and TRBJ1-4 gives the whole variable domain ETGVTQSPTHLIKTRGQQVTLRCSSQSGHNTVSWYQQALGQGPQFIFQYYREEENGRGNFPPRFSGLQFPNYSSELNVNALELDDSALYLCASSLRGENEKLFFGSGTQLSVL.

A single count supports this clone. The gene calls are TRBV7-9 and TRBJ1-1, with TRBD1 matching 8 bases. Unmatched junction bases numbered 8, after V lost 5 bases and J lost 3 bases. CDR1 SEHNR and CDR2 FQNEAQ come from the germline V gene (reference sequence). This CDR3 is built from 15 residues. The CDR3 sequence is CASSVNTGGDTEAFF. Here the CDR3 DNA reads TGTGCCAGCAGCGTAAATACAGGGGGGGACACTGAAGCTTTCTTT. The full variable domain, with the rest looked up from reference TRBV7-9 and TRBJ1-1, is DTGVSQNPRHKITKRGQNVTFRCDPISEHNRLYWYRQTLGQGPEFLTYFQNEAQLEKSRLLSDRFSAERPKGSFSTLEIQRTEQGDSAMYLCASSVNTGGDTEAFFGQGTRLTVV.

The rearrangement links TRBV27 to TRBJ2-1, with TRBD2 identical over 8 bases. V was clipped by 4 bases and J by 9 bases; unmatched bases: 11. This CDR3 contains 15 residues. CDR1 and CDR2 from the germline V gene are MNHEY and SMNVEV (reference sequence). The chain's CDR3 is CASSSLTSGVLEQFF. CDR3 DNA: TGTGCCAGCAGTTCCCTTACTAGCGGAGTCCTTGAGCAGTTCTTC.

The rearrangement uses TRBV29-1 and TRBJ2-7; the match to TRBD1 covers 8 bases. Germline CDR1 is SQVTM and CDR2 is ANQGSEA. V shed 6 bases, J shed 4 bases, and the junction held 8 bases outside the gene matches. The CDR3 extends over 13 amino acids. CDR3 bases: TGCAGCGTCGTGACAGGGGCGATATACGAGCAGTACTTC. Residues: CSVVTGAIYEQYF.

This clone was observed a handful of times. This chain connects TRBV7-9 to TRBJ2-2; 7 bases are shared with TRBD2. The junction had 6 bases not matched to a gene; V was cut back by 4 bases and J by 1 base. This CDR3 has 16 residues. The germline gives CDR1 SEHNR, CDR2 FQNEAQ (reference sequence). CDR3 region: CASSSPSGGNTGELFF. The DNA of the CDR3 is TGTGCCAGCAGCTCACCTAGCGGTGGGAACACCGGGGAGCTGTTTTTT.

V gene TRBV19 combines with J gene TRBJ2-3; 8 nucleotides agree with TRBD2. The germline V gene has CDR1 LNHDA and CDR2 SQIVND (reference sequence). The CDR3 length is 14 residues. V trimming: 5 bases; J trimming: 4 bases; junction bases outside the gene matches: 5. This CDR3 reads CASSPRGGADTQYF. DNA for the CDR3: TGTGCCAGTAGTCCCCGGGGGGGAGCAGATACGCAGTATTTT.

The gene calls are TRBV30 and TRBJ1-2; 9 bases are shared with TRBD1. The germline CDR1 and CDR2 sequences are GTSNPN and SVGIG (reference sequence). The CDR3 is 17 residues long. The J segment lost 2 bases and the V segment lost 0 bases, leaving 10 bases of the junction unmatched. CDR3 DNA sequence: TGTGCCTGGAGTGTACGGGCCCCCGGGACAGGGAACTATGGCTACACCTTC. Its translation is CAWSVRAPGTGNYGYTF.

This chain connects TRBV10-2 to TRBJ2-7; D may be TRBD2 (5 bases). The CDR3 totals 11 residues. Per the germline V gene, CDR1 is WSHSY and CDR2 is SAAADI. CDR3: CAGSVGGEQYF. The CDR3, as DNA: TGCGCGGGTTCTGTTGGAGGCGAGCAGTACTTC.

The chain links TRBV10-1 to TRBJ2-7; no definite D call. This CDR3 spans 13 amino acids. The V gene lost 2 bases and the J gene lost 3 bases, with 8 bases spanning the gap. The germline V gene has CDR1 WNHNN and CDR2 SYGVQD (reference sequence). The CDR3 region is CASSEDILYEQYF. CDR3 DNA: TGCGCCAGCAGTGAGGACATCCTCTACGAGCAGTACTTC.

V gene TRBV5-8 combines with J gene TRBJ2-1; 7 positions match TRBD1. With 0 bases clipped from V and 4 bases from J, the junction kept 7 bases outside the gene matches. Germline values: CDR1 SGHTS, CDR2 YDEGEE. CDR3 size: 16 residues. In DNA form, the CDR3 reads TGTGCCAGCAGCTTGGATTGGGACAGTCTTTACAATGAGCAGTTCTTC. Encoded protein: CASSLDWDSLYNEQFF.

Remarks on this clone: Other DNA sequences in this sample translate to the same CDR3. V usage is TRBV12-3 or TRBV12-4 and J usage is TRBJ1-1, with 10 nucleotides matching TRBD1. The junction had 2 bases not matched to a gene; V was cut back by 5 bases and J by 5 bases. This CDR3 has 13 amino acids. The CDR3 spells CASSRDRGTEAFF. CDR3 nucleotide sequence: TGTGCCAGCAGTCGGGACAGGGGAACTGAAGCTTTCTTT.

The V and J genes are TRBV2 and TRBJ1-5, with a possible D match to TRBD1 (6 bases). The CDR3 loop spans 13 amino acids. Germline CDR1 is SNHLY and CDR2 is FYNNEI. V was trimmed by 6 bases and J by 6 bases, leaving 12 bases between them. CDR3 region: CASRSTGRQPQHF. The CDR3 DNA reads TGTGCCAGCAGATCAACAGGGCGTCAGCCCCAGCATTTT.

The V gene is TRBV4-1, the J gene TRBJ2-7; D ambiguous. CDR1 and CDR2 (germline): MGHRA, YSYEKL. The V and J ends lost 1 base and 3 bases respectively, with 13 bases between them. The CDR3 length is 15 residues. The CDR3 DNA reads as TGCGCCAGCAGCCAAGGGCCCGCTCCAATCTACGAGCAGTACTTC. Amino acids: CASSQGPAPIYEQYF.

The J gene is TRBJ1-2, the V gene TRBV29-1; the match to TRBD1 covers 8 bases. Germline V gives CDR1 SQVTM, CDR2 ANQGSEA. Trimming took 3 bases from V and 7 from J; bases not matched to a gene: 7. This CDR3 is 13 amino acids long. The CDR3 is CSVDWTGLSGYTF. As DNA, the CDR3 is TGCAGCGTTGACTGGACAGGGCTATCTGGCTACACCTTC.

This clone is a singleton in its sample. The rearrangement uses TRBV11-2 and TRBJ2-5; weak D call: TRBD2 (6 bases). Germline loops: CDR1 SGHAT, CDR2 FQNNGV. Trimming left V 1 base short and J 2 bases short, with 14 bases between. This CDR3 is 16 amino acids long. CDR3 in amino acids: CASSLAGGYSQETQYF. The CDR3 DNA sequence: TGTGCCAGCAGCTTAGCCGGAGGGTACTCTCAAGAGACCCAGTACTTC. The full variable domain, with the rest looked up from reference TRBV11-2 and TRBJ2-5, is EAGVAQSPRYKIIEKRQSVAFWCNPISGHATLYWYQQILGQGPKLLIQFQNNGVVDDSQLPKDRFSAERLKGVDSTLKIQPAKLEDSAVYLCASSLAGGYSQETQYFGPGTRLLVL.

The chain has TRBV10-1 and TRBJ1-1; D remains unclear. The germline V gene has CDR1 WNHNN and CDR2 SYGVQD (reference sequence). The CDR3 totals 12 residues. Trimming removed 10 bases from V and 1 base from J, with 10 bases in between. In nucleotides, the CDR3 is TGCGCCACACTCATTGGGAACACTGAAGCTTTCTTT. It encodes CATLIGNTEAFF.